The 23 T cell receptor beta chains below were found in one sample sequenced in a study of shared clonotypes between healthy human individuals. The protocol was immunoSEQ multiplex PCR, while the TCRdb copy is restricted to in-frame clones and leaves out a portion. The table lists more than 2,000,000 clones, around 90% of them singletons. What was sequenced was naive CD4+ T cells sorted from blood. Noted subset: CD45RA+ positively selected. These receptors originate from a man younger than 30 in good health.

In the case of this clone: Different DNA sequences within this sample yield the same CDR3. The chain recombines TRBV6-5 with TRBJ1-2; D remains ambiguous. Trimming pared 3 bases from V and 4 bases from J, leaving 12 bases between. CDR1 MNHEY and CDR2 SVGAGI come from the germline V gene. This CDR3 is 14 amino acids long. The CDR3 here is CASSYYREGYGYTF. CDR3 in DNA: TGTGCCAGCAGTTATTATAGGGAGGGCTATGGCTACACCTTC.

As concerns this clone: At the DNA level, this CDR3 is encoded by other sequences in the same sample as well. The chain is built from TRBV30 and TRBJ2-7; D might be TRBD1 (6 bases). CDR1 is GTSNPN, CDR2 SVGIG, per germline (reference sequence). There are 12 residues in the CDR3. Trimming pared 3 bases from V and 4 bases from J, leaving 10 bases between. CDR3 in amino acids: CAWSRTGYEQYF. In DNA form, the CDR3 reads TGTGCCTGGAGCCGAACAGGGTACGAGCAGTACTTC.

The gene calls are TRBV6-6 and TRBJ1-5; no clear D gene. The germline gives CDR1 MNHNY, CDR2 SVGAGI (reference sequence). Trimming took off 11 bases at V and 3 bases at J, with 17 bases between the two ends. The CDR3 is made up of 14 amino acids. The CDR3 is CAARVGGTNQPQHF. DNA of the CDR3: TGTGCCGCGAGGGTAGGAGGAACCAATCAGCCCCAGCATTTT.

The V call is TRBV7-9, the J call TRBJ2-2; the D gene is possibly TRBD1 (6 bases). Trimming cost V 10 bases and J 4 bases, with 16 bases left between them. Per the germline V gene, CDR1 is SEHNR and CDR2 is FQNEAQ (reference sequence). The CDR3 runs to 14 residues. The CDR3 DNA reads TGTGCCATCGTGGGGGCCTCGGGCACCGGGGAGCTGTTTTTT. Protein sequence: CAIVGASGTGELFF.

With regard to this clone: One junction end disagrees with the germline gene, perhaps due to a read error. Here the CDR3 DNA reads TGTGCCTGGAGGGACCCGGGACAGGCACTTTTTTTC. Amino acid sequence: CAWRDPGQALFF. V gene TRBV30 combines with J gene TRBJ1-2, with TRBD1 matching 8 bases. This CDR3 contains 12 residues. The germline V gene has CDR1 GTSNPN and CDR2 SVGIG (reference sequence). Full variable domain (remainder filled in from reference TRBV30 and TRBJ1-2): SQTIHQWPATLVQPVGSPLSLECTVEGTSNPNLYWYRQAAGRGLQLLFYSVGIGQISSEVPQNLSASRPQDRQFILSSKKLLLSDSGFYLCAWRDPGQALFFGSGTRLTVV.

V and J are TRBV7-2 and TRBJ1-1; possible D gene TRBD1, 5 bases. Trimming stripped 5 bases from V and 1 base from J, with 17 bases between. The germline V gene has CDR1 SGHTA and CDR2 FQGNSA. The CDR3 sequence is 16 residues long. The CDR3 DNA follows: TGTGCCAGCAGCCGTACGGGCAGGGTGGGGAACACTGAAGCTTTCTTT. Protein product: CASSRTGRVGNTEAFF.

The chain uses TRBV21-1 and TRBJ1-2. TRBV21-1 constitutes a pseudogene. There are 18 residues in the CDR3. CDR3 amino acids: CASSKVFIGPQALYGYTF. For the CDR3, the DNA is TGTGCCAGCAGCAAAGTCTTTATTGGACCCCAGGCCCTCTATGGCTACACCTTC.

Remarks on this clone: This specimen includes other DNA sequences encoding the same CDR3. The rearrangement links TRBV19 to TRBJ1-2; D gene uncertain. Germline CDR1 reads LNHDA; CDR2 reads SQIVND (reference sequence). V dropped 3 bases and J dropped 8 bases, with 10 bases sitting between them. The CDR3 runs to 12 residues. In DNA form, the CDR3 reads TGTGCCAGTAGTATCGGGCCGGGCGGCTACACCTTC. Translating it yields CASSIGPGGYTF.

The rearrangement uses TRBV30 and TRBJ2-1, with TRBD2 identical over 15 bases. Trimming cost V 0 bases and J 10 bases; bases outside gene matches: 7. Per germline, CDR1 GTSNPN and CDR2 SVGIG (reference sequence). This CDR3 spans 16 amino acids. The CDR3, as DNA: TGTGCCTGGAGTGTAAGGACTAGCGGGAGGGCCGGGGAGCAGTTCTTC. Translating it yields CAWSVRTSGRAGEQFF.

J is TRBJ2-5 and V is TRBV7-8, with 14 bases identical to TRBD2. The CDR3 has 17 residues. V dropped 2 bases and J dropped 0; count of bases not matched to a gene: 2. Per the germline V gene, CDR1 is SGHVS and CDR2 is FQNEAQ. The CDR3 DNA reads as TGTGCCAGCAGCTTAAGACTAGCGGGGGGGTACCAAGAGACCCAGTACTTC. It encodes CASSLRLAGGYQETQYF.

The rearrangement links TRBV2 to TRBJ1-6, with D hard to call. The V end lost 4 bases, the J end lost 13 bases, and 14 bases lay between the germline ends. The germline CDR1 and CDR2 sequences are SNHLY and FYNNEI. The length of the CDR3 is 13 residues. The CDR3 region is CASSVLGKAPLHF. In nucleotides, the CDR3 is TGTGCCAGCAGTGTTTTGGGCAAGGCCCCCCTCCACTTT. The full variable domain, its missing parts supplied by reference TRBV2 and TRBJ1-6, is EPEVTQTPSHQVTQMGQEVILRCVPISNHLYFYWYRQILGQKVEFLVSFYNNEISEKSEIFDDQFSVERPDGSNFTLKIRSTKLEDSAMYFCASSVLGKAPLHFGNGTRLTVT.

J is TRBJ2-1 and V is TRBV11-2, with 11 bases fitting TRBD2. Germline assignment: CDR1 SGHAT and CDR2 FQNNGV. This CDR3 contains 16 residues. V shed 4 bases and J 4 bases; nucleotides not matched to a gene: 6. The CDR3 DNA sequence: TGTGCCAGCAGCTCCTTGCTAGCGGGAGGATACAATGAGCAGTTCTTC. Translating gives CASSSLLAGGYNEQFF.

The chain is built from TRBV30 and TRBJ2-1; 8 positions match TRBD2. The J segment lost 6 bases and the V segment lost 2 bases, leaving 12 bases of the junction unmatched. This CDR3 contains 16 residues. The germline V gene has CDR1 GTSNPN and CDR2 SVGIG (reference sequence). DNA of the CDR3: TGTGCCTGGAGTACCCGGGGGGGGGAAAGTCTCAATGAGCAGTTCTTC. This gives the protein CAWSTRGGESLNEQFF.

This clone was seen a single time. V is TRBV2 and J is TRBJ2-3; weak D call: TRBD2 (6 bases). Trimming shortened V by 11 bases and J by 6 bases, and 18 bases separated the two germline ends. The CDR3 is 13 amino acids. Germline CDR1 reads SNHLY; CDR2 reads FYNNEI. The CDR3 protein is CASAYGGSDTQYF. The CDR3 DNA reads TGTGCCTCAGCCTACGGGGGTTCGGATACGCAGTATTTT.

The chain has TRBV30 and TRBJ2-3; D uncertain. Germline-derived CDR1 and CDR2 are GTSNPN and SVGIG (reference sequence). This CDR3 is 14 amino acids long. Trimming stripped 4 bases from V and 0 bases from J, with 11 bases between. The DNA of the CDR3 is TGTGCCTGGACGGCCCGACGGAGCACAGATACGCAGTATTTT. Protein: CAWTARRSTDTQYF.

The chain couples TRBV2 to TRBJ2-3; tentatively, D is TRBD1 or TRBD2 (5 bases each). CDR3 length: 15 amino acids. Germline V CDR1 and CDR2: SNHLY, FYNNEI. V lost 6 bases to trimming and J lost 1 base, with 14 bases between them. This chain's CDR3 is CASSPEGIRTDTQYF. The CDR3 DNA is TGTGCCAGCAGCCCCGAGGGGATTCGCACAGATACGCAGTATTTT.

The chain uses TRBV30 and TRBJ1-2, with TRBD1 identical over 7 bases. The CDR3 covers 13 residues. V lost 3 bases, J lost 5 bases, and 6 bases stayed unmatched. The V gene's germline CDR1 is GTSNPN and CDR2 SVGIG (reference sequence). CDR3 sequence reads: CAWRGQFLYGYTF. The CDR3 DNA sequence: TGTGCCTGGAGGGGACAGTTTCTGTATGGCTACACCTTC.

A single count supports this clone. The chain has TRBV9 and TRBJ2-1; 7 bases fit TRBD2. The V and J ends lost 1 base and 4 bases, in that order; junction bases with no gene match: 5. CDR1 is SGDLS, CDR2 YYNGEE, per germline. The CDR3 runs to 15 residues. CDR3 sequence (DNA): TGTGCCAGCAGCGTACTGCCTAGCGGATACAATGAGCAGTTCTTC. Translation gives CASSVLPSGYNEQFF.

The V call is TRBV6-1, the J call TRBJ1-2, with 9 bases fitting TRBD1. Germline CDR1 and CDR2: MNHNS and SASEGT. The trim removed 6 bases at V and 2 bases at J, leaving 7 bases unmatched. The CDR3 has 15 residues. DNA for the CDR3: TGTGCCAGCAGCACGGGACAGGGAAGAAACTATGGCTACACCTTC. It specifies CASSTGQGRNYGYTF.

Note on this clone: This sample includes further DNA sequences coding for the same CDR3. The V and J genes are TRBV7-2 and TRBJ1-2, with 8 bases fitting TRBD1. The CDR3 is 15 amino acids. Trimming removed 0 bases from V and 5 bases from J; junction bases left unmatched: 5. Germline assignment: CDR1 SGHTA and CDR2 FQGNSA. The DNA for the CDR3 is TGTGCCAGCAGCTTAGCCGGGACAGGCGGATATGGCTACACCTTC. Translated, it gives CASSLAGTGGYGYTF.

The J gene is TRBJ2-5, the V gene TRBV27; D ambiguous. The germline V gene has CDR1 MNHEY and CDR2 SMNVEV (reference sequence). The CDR3 is made up of 15 amino acids. Trimming took off 9 bases at V and 5 bases at J, with 22 bases between the two ends. The CDR3 region is CASRKATSTMETQYF. The CDR3 nucleotides are TGTGCCAGTCGAAAGGCGACCAGTACCATGGAGACCCAGTACTTC.

The chain is built from TRBV18 and TRBJ2-5; D gene unclear. This CDR3 is 13 amino acids long. Germline CDR1 KGHSH, CDR2 LQKENI. Trimming cost V 3 bases and J 2 bases, with 7 bases left between them. The CDR3 loop is CASSPYNQETQYF. The CDR3 coding sequence is TGTGCCAGCTCACCCTACAATCAAGAGACCCAGTACTTC.

The V gene is TRBV21-1, the J gene TRBJ2-5; TRBD2, as called in the table, went unchecked against the DNA. TRBV21-1 is reported as a pseudogene. The CDR3 is 14 residues long. The CDR3: CASSKEEGTRDQYF. The DNA for the CDR3 is TGTGCCAGCAGCAAAGAGGAGGGGACTAGGGACCAGTACTTC.